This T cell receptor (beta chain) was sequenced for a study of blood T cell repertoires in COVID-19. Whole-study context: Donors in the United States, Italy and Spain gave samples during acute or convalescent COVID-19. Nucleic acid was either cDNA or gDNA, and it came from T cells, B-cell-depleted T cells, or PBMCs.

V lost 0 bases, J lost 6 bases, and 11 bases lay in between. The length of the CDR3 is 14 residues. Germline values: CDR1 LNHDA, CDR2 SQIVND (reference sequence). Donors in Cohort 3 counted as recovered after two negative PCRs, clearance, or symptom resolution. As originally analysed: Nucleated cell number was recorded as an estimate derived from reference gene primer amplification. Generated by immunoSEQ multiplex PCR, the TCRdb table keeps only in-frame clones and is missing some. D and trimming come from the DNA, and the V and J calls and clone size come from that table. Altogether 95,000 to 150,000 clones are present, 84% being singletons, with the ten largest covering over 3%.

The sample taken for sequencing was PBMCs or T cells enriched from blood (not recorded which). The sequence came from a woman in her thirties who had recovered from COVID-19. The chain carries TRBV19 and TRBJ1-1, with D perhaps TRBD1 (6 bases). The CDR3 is CASSIDPGGPEAFF. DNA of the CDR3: TGTGCCAGTAGTATAGATCCGGGGGGCCCTGAAGCTTTCTTT.